One sample yielded the 21 T cell receptor beta chains listed below, sequenced in a study of cytomegalovirus exposure and HLA in healthy donors. PCR primers comprised 60 Vbeta and 13 Jbeta primers. Profiled with immunoSEQ multiplex PCR; TCRdb holds only in-frame clones, not every one. The listing records some 160,000 clones. The sequenced sample was PBMCs. Source of these receptors: a man younger than 40 in good health and CMV-seronegative.

The rearrangement uses TRBV7-2 and TRBJ1-1; a weak D match, TRBD1 (6 bases). The CDR3 consists of 11 residues. Deletions cut 5 bases from V and 10 bases from J, with 11 bases between. The germline V gene has CDR1 SGHTA and CDR2 FQGNSA. CDR3 in amino acids: CASSQGGVAFF. The CDR3 nucleotides are TGTGCCAGCAGCCAAGGGGGGGTAGCTTTCTTT.

This chain joins TRBV6-4 and TRBJ2-1; the match to TRBD2 covers 14 bases. Looked up from germline, CDR1 is MRHNA and CDR2 is SNTAGT. CDR3 length equals 16 residues. Losses at the gene ends were 2 bases for V and 7 bases for J; bases not matched to a gene: 4. CDR3 DNA: TGTGCCAGCAGTGACACCGGGACTAGCGGGAGTAATGAGCAGTTCTTC. As protein: CASSDTGTSGSNEQFF.

This chain uses TRBV27 with TRBJ2-1; D gene uncertain. Germline assignment: CDR1 MNHEY and CDR2 SMNVEV (reference sequence). This CDR3 has 16 amino acids. V was clipped by 5 bases and J by 1 base, with 15 bases between them. The CDR3 sequence: CASSPLRLGSYNEQFF. CDR3 DNA: TGTGCCAGCAGTCCGCTACGCCTTGGTTCCTACAATGAGCAGTTCTTC.

J is TRBJ1-2 and V is TRBV10-3; 8 bases line up with TRBD1. The CDR3 runs to 13 residues. Germline V gene lookup returns CDR1 ENHRY and CDR2 SYGVKD. Trimming at V came to 6 bases and at J to 5 bases, leaving 5 bases not matched to a gene. The CDR3 reads CAISAGQEYGYTF. The CDR3 nucleotides read TGTGCCATCAGCGCGGGACAGGAATATGGCTACACCTTC.

V usage is TRBV5-6 and J usage is TRBJ2-7; 8 nucleotides line up with TRBD2. The V and J ends lost 0 bases and 4 bases, in that order; junction bases with no gene match: 12. There are 17 residues in the CDR3. The germline V gene has CDR1 SGHDT and CDR2 YYEEEE. CDR3 loop: CASSLARPGLGQYEQYF. The CDR3 DNA reads as TGTGCCAGCAGCTTGGCGCGCCCGGGACTAGGTCAATACGAGCAGTACTTC. The full variable domain, rest sourced from reference TRBV5-6 and TRBJ2-7, is DAGVTQSPTHLIKTRGQQVTLRCSPKSGHDTVSWYQQALGQGPQFIFQYYEEEERQRGNFPDRFSGHQFPNYSSELNVNALLLGDSALYLCASSLARPGLGQYEQYFGPGTRLTVT.

The chain is built from TRBV5-6 and TRBJ2-6, with a tentative D call TRBD2 (6 bases). V shed 2 bases and J shed 3 bases, with 9 bases lying between them. The CDR3 spans 15 residues. CDR1 is SGHDT, CDR2 YYEEEE, per germline. The CDR3 spells CASSFQGGGANVLTF. CDR3 DNA: TGTGCCAGCAGCTTCCAGGGAGGTGGGGCCAACGTCCTGACTTTC.

The CDR3 protein is CASSVSPNPAPVPGELFF. The CDR3, as DNA: TGTGCCAGCAGCGTATCCCCCAACCCAGCGCCTGTCCCCGGGGAGCTGTTTTTT. V is TRBV9 and J is TRBJ2-2; no reliable D call. V lost 1 base and J lost 6, with 22 bases in between. CDR1 and CDR2 (germline): SGDLS, YYNGEE. CDR3 size: 18 residues.

The rearrangement links TRBV4-3 to TRBJ2-3; D perhaps matches TRBD1 (5 bases). Deletions cut 3 bases from V and 0 bases from J, with 10 bases between. Per the germline V gene, CDR1 is LGHNA and CDR2 is YSLEER. The CDR3 loop spans 15 amino acids. The CDR3 loop reads CASSQTESSTDTQYF. In DNA, the CDR3 is TGCGCCAGCAGCCAGACAGAGTCTAGCACAGATACGCAGTATTTT.

The rearrangement uses TRBV28 and TRBJ1-1; D remains unclear. Germline CDR1 and CDR2: MDHEN and SYDVKM. The CDR3 runs 13 residues. V lost 3 bases to trimming and J lost 4 bases, with 9 bases between them. CDR3 region: CASSLMRLTEAFF. CDR3 nucleotide sequence: TGTGCCAGCAGTTTGATGCGTCTCACTGAAGCTTTCTTT.

CDR3 nucleotide sequence: TGTGCCTGGAGTGACGTCGGCGGCTATGGCTACACCTTC. Protein sequence: CAWSDVGGYGYTF. The V call is TRBV30, the J call TRBJ1-2; no definite D call. The ends were cut back, 1 base at V and 4 bases at J, with 10 bases in the middle. Germline V CDR1 and CDR2: GTSNPN, SVGIG (reference sequence). The CDR3 spans 13 residues.

V usage is TRBV10-3 and J usage is TRBJ2-5; the match to TRBD2 covers 11 bases. V gave up 2 bases and J gave up 5 bases; unmatched junction bases: 4. In germline, CDR1 is ENHRY, CDR2 SYGVKD. The CDR3 length is 15 residues. The CDR3 DNA reads TGTGCCATCAGTGAGACTAGCGGGAGCGGGGAGACCCAGTACTTC. As protein: CAISETSGSGETQYF.

The chain couples TRBV19 to TRBJ2-1, with 8 bases that match TRBD1. The CDR3 extends over 16 amino acids. J was trimmed by 7 bases and V by 1 base; bases with no gene match: 9. Germline values: CDR1 LNHDA, CDR2 SQIVND (reference sequence). As DNA, the CDR3 is TGTGCCAGTAGTATAGTCGGCAGGGGGCTGGGGAATGAGCAGTTCTTC. Its translation: CASSIVGRGLGNEQFF. Supplemented by reference TRBV19 and TRBJ2-1, the full variable domain reads DGGITQSPKYLFRKEGQNVTLSCEQNLNHDAMYWYRQDPGQGLRLIYYSQIVNDFQKGDIAEGYSVSREKKESFPLTVTSAQKNPTAFYLCASSIVGRGLGNEQFFGPGTRLTVL.

This chain uses TRBV6-5 with TRBJ1-1, with D uncertain. The CDR3 totals 15 residues. With 0 bases removed from V and 4 bases from J, the gap between germline ends came to 12 bases. Per germline, CDR1 MNHEY and CDR2 SVGAGI. The DNA of the CDR3 is TGTGCCAGCAGTTACTCAGGAGGGTCGGGCACTGAAGCTTTCTTT. Translation gives CASSYSGGSGTEAFF.

V and J are TRBV19 and TRBJ1-3; 8 bases align to TRBD1. V was pared by 6 bases and J by 2 bases, with 6 bases of the junction left unmatched. CDR1 and CDR2 (germline): LNHDA, SQIVND (reference sequence). The CDR3 totals 15 residues. This chain's CDR3 is CASRTTGAAGNTIYF. CDR3 DNA: TGTGCCAGTAGGACGACAGGGGCGGCTGGAAACACCATATATTTT.

The V call is TRBV7-2, the J call TRBJ1-5, with a weak D call TRBD1 (5 bases). With 6 bases removed from V and 5 bases from J, the gap between germline ends came to 11 bases. Germline CDR1 reads SGHTA; CDR2 reads FQGNSA. The CDR3 consists of 13 residues. The CDR3 sequence: CASSTGGYQPQHF. The CDR3 DNA follows: TGTGCCAGCAGTACCGGGGGGTATCAGCCCCAGCATTTT.

The chain uses TRBV27 and TRBJ1-1; a possible D gene is TRBD1 (5 bases). Trimming cost V 6 bases and J 1 base, with 12 bases left between them. Germline values: CDR1 MNHEY, CDR2 SMNVEV (reference sequence). The CDR3 is made up of 14 amino acids. The DNA for the CDR3 is TGTGCCAGCAGAAACACGGGGGGGAACACTGAAGCTTTCTTT. Amino acid sequence: CASRNTGGNTEAFF.

Turning to this clone: One junction end does not reproduce the germline sequence, and a read error may be involved. The chain recombines TRBV2 with TRBJ2-2, with 11 nucleotides matching TRBD2. This CDR3 region has 15 residues. CDR1 SNHLY and CDR2 FYNNEI come from the germline V gene. The CDR3: CASRKTSGTTGELLF. In DNA, the CDR3 is TGTGCCAGCAGAAAGACTAGCGGGACAACCGGGGAGCTGCTTTTT.

The chain has TRBV28 and TRBJ2-1; TRBD1 aligns across 12 bases. Per germline, CDR1 MDHEN and CDR2 SYDVKM. V trimming: 5 bases; J trimming: 9 bases; junction bases outside the gene matches: 11. CDR3 size: 16 residues. The CDR3 region has the DNA TGTGCCAGCAGTGCCCCGGGACAGGGGGCCCTCCGTGAGCAGTTCTTC. This sequence encodes CASSAPGQGALREQFF. Using reference TRBV28 and TRBJ2-1 for the parts outside the CDR3, the full variable domain is DVKVTQSSRYLVKRTGEKVFLECVQDMDHENMFWYRQDPGLGLRLIYFSYDVKMKEKGDIPEGYSVSREKKERFSLILESASTNQTSMYLCASSAPGQGALREQFFGPGTRLTVL.

The V call is TRBV6-6, the J call TRBJ1-2; D is unclear. V lost 8 bases and J 1 base, leaving 5 bases between the germline ends. CDR3 length: 11 residues. From germline, CDR1 is MNHNY and CDR2 SVGAGI (reference sequence). CDR3 amino acids: CASGSNYGYTF. The CDR3 DNA reads TGTGCCAGCGGGAGTAACTATGGCTACACCTTC.

The chain links TRBV5-1 to TRBJ2-5; tentative D call: TRBD2 (5 bases). V shed 2 bases and J shed 4 bases, with 9 bases lying between them. In germline, CDR1 is SGHRS, CDR2 YFSETQ. There are 13 residues in the CDR3. This CDR3 reads CASSFEGSETQYF. The DNA for the CDR3 is TGCGCCAGCAGCTTTGAGGGTTCAGAGACCCAGTACTTC.

The V gene is TRBV11-2, the J gene TRBJ2-5, with D perhaps TRBD2 (5 bases). Per germline, CDR1 SGHAT and CDR2 FQNNGV. V was shortened by 1 base and J by 2 bases, with 14 bases between the two germline ends. The CDR3 length is 16 residues. The CDR3 reads CASSLVPGMPQETQYF. For the CDR3, the DNA is TGTGCCAGCAGCTTAGTTCCGGGGATGCCTCAAGAGACCCAGTACTTC.